What follows are 15 T cell receptor beta chains derived from one specimen sequenced in a study of T cells in Graves' hyperthyroidism and ophthalmopathy. TCR beta CDR3 sequences were amplified from RNA transcripts. HTBI primers were employed in a first-round RT-PCR of the TCR CDR3. TCRdb processed the multiplex PCR reads anew with MiXCR; each CDR3 protein has one entry. The data show more than 300,000 distinct CDR3 sequences, less than 20% seen once. What was sequenced was blood. The receptors here all came from a man between 18 and 35 years old with Graves' ophthalmopathy.

The table lists this clonotype with many counts. The chain combines TRBV20-1 with TRBJ2-1; TRBD2 matches 7 bases. The germline V gene encodes CDR1 DFQATT and CDR2 SNEGSKA (reference sequence). This CDR3 is built from 16 residues. V lost 6 bases to trimming and J lost 3 bases; unmatched junction nucleotides: 14. The CDR3 nucleotides read TGCAGTGCCGTACCACCGGGAGGTGAGAACTACAATGAGCAGTTCTTC. The encoded protein is CSAVPPGGENYNEQFF.

This clonotype was picked up many times. The chain has TRBV7-7 and TRBJ2-3; D gene uncertain. V was pared by 6 bases and J by 5 bases, with 12 bases between. CDR1 is SSHAT and CDR2 is FNYEAQ in the germline V gene (reference sequence). This CDR3 contains 13 residues. CDR3 coding DNA: TGTGCCAGCAGTCTTAGCCAGTTAGATACGCAGTATTTT. Its protein is CASSLSQLDTQYF.

The J gene is TRBJ2-3, the V gene TRBV6-1; 11 nucleotides agree with TRBD2. Trimming removed 10 bases from V and 2 bases from J; junction bases left unmatched: 8. This CDR3 has 15 amino acids. Germline CDR1 and CDR2: MNHNS and SASEGT. The CDR3 loop reads CATMKTSGDTDTQYF. DNA for the CDR3: TGTGCCACCATGAAGACTAGCGGGGACACAGATACGCAGTATTTT.

This clonotype is categorized as medium-sized. This chain joins TRBV5-1 and TRBJ2-3; TRBD2 matches at 8 bases. The CDR3 contains 15 residues. Germline V lookup: CDR1 SGHRS, CDR2 YFSETQ. V lost 5 bases and J lost 5; bases outside the gene matches: 10. This CDR3 is CASSVSGGQQDTQYF. The CDR3 DNA reads as TGCGCCAGCAGTGTATCGGGGGGGCAGCAAGATACGCAGTATTTT.

V usage is TRBV5-8 and J usage is TRBJ1-4; 12 bases align to TRBD1. The germline gives CDR1 SGHTS, CDR2 YDEGEE. This CDR3 has 18 amino acids. Trimming cost V 2 bases and J 1 base; bases outside gene matches: 6. For the CDR3, the DNA is TGTGCCAGCAGCTTCCGGGACAGGGGGCAAGGAACTAATGAAAAACTGTTTTTT. Protein: CASSFRDRGQGTNEKLFF.

Many counts were recorded for this clonotype. V and J are TRBV6-5 and TRBJ2-1; 7 bases are a match to TRBD2. Germline V gene sequence: CDR1 MNHEY, CDR2 SVGAGI. CDR3 length equals 15 residues. With V trimmed by 2 bases and J by 3 bases, 4 bases remained unmatched. The DNA of the CDR3 is TGTGCCAGCAGTTACGAGGCTAGCGGCTACAATGAGCAGTTCTTC. This sequence encodes CASSYEASGYNEQFF.

There are many counts of this clonotype. The chain couples TRBV12-3 or TRBV12-4 to TRBJ2-1; 11 bases fit TRBD1. V dropped 6 bases and J dropped 6; count of bases not matched to a gene: 7. The CDR3 has 15 amino acids. The DNA for the CDR3 is TGTGCCAGCAGGGCGGGACAGGGGGTAGTCAATGAGCAGTTCTTC. Its translation: CASRAGQGVVNEQFF.

This clonotype was detected ten times or more. The chain is built from TRBV29-1 and TRBJ2-7; TRBD1 is a possible D gene (5 bases). This CDR3 is 12 amino acids long. V dropped 4 bases and J dropped 6 bases, with 13 bases sitting between them. Germline V gene sequence: CDR1 SQVTM, CDR2 ANQGSEA. Here the CDR3 reads CSVGQGYAEQYF. The DNA of the CDR3 is TGCAGCGTTGGTCAGGGCTATGCCGAGCAGTACTTC.

The V and J genes are TRBV16 and TRBJ2-2, with a weak D call TRBD1 (6 bases). The CDR3 covers 14 residues. Between the trimmed V and J ends, which lost 4 bases and 5 bases, there was a span of 11 bases. Germline V gene lookup returns CDR1 KGHSY and CDR2 FQNENV. CDR3 DNA: TGTGCCAGCAGCCCATTCACAGGGACCGGGGAGCTGTTTTTT. It translates to CASSPFTGTGELFF.

This clonotype was detected many times. This rearrangement joins TRBV12-3 or TRBV12-4 to TRBJ2-3; unclear D gene. CDR3 length: 15 residues. The V end lost 6 bases, the J end lost 0 bases, and 13 bases lay between the germline ends. CDR3 nucleotide sequence: TGTGCCAGCAGCCAAACAGTTGTTAGCACAGATACGCAGTATTTT. The encoded protein is CASSQTVVSTDTQYF.

The V gene is TRBV2, the J gene TRBJ2-3, with 10 nucleotides matching TRBD2. Germline V gives CDR1 SNHLY, CDR2 FYNNEI. CDR3 length: 15 residues. V shed 3 bases, J shed 2 bases, and the junction held 2 bases outside the gene matches. The chain's CDR3 is CASSDSGGFTDTQYF. The CDR3 DNA reads TGTGCCAGCAGTGATAGCGGGGGGTTCACAGATACGCAGTATTTT.

Many counts were recorded for this clonotype. Here the CDR3 DNA reads TGTGCCAGCAGCTTAGGTATAGGGGTTGACGAGCAGTACTTC. It specifies CASSLGIGVDEQYF. V gene TRBV11-2 combines with J gene TRBJ2-7; D may be TRBD1 (5 bases). Trimming took off 1 base at V and 5 bases at J, with 12 bases between the two ends. This CDR3 is 14 amino acids long. Germline V CDR1 and CDR2: SGHAT, FQNNGV.

Details on this clonotype: Possible read error: a much larger clone is one base away. V and J are TRBV5-6 and TRBJ1-1, with a weak D call TRBD1 (6 bases). CDR1 is SGHDT, CDR2 YYEEEE, per germline. The CDR3 length is 14 residues. Here the CDR3 reads CASSLEQGIVETFF. The DNA of the CDR3 is TGTGCCAGCAGCTTGGAGCAGGGGATAGTTGAAACTTTCTTT.

This clonotype came up many times. The chain uses TRBV20-1 and TRBJ2-7, with D possibly called TRBD1 or TRBD2 (5 bases each). The CDR3 is 13 amino acids. Germline assignment: CDR1 DFQATT and CDR2 SNEGSKA (reference sequence). V was clipped by 3 bases and J by 2 bases, with 11 bases between them. The CDR3 DNA sequence: TGCAGTGCTAGGGGACGGGGAACCTACGAGCAGTACTTC. Protein sequence: CSARGRGTYEQYF.

This clonotype was seen many times. The chain links TRBV12-3 or TRBV12-4 to TRBJ1-4; D is undetermined. The CDR3 consists of 14 residues. V was shortened by 6 bases and J by 7 bases, with 15 bases between the two germline ends. CDR3 sequence: CASRDGPTTEKLFF. The CDR3 bases are TGTGCCAGCAGAGACGGGCCCACGACTGAAAAACTGTTTTTT.